This T cell receptor beta chain was recovered during a study of control samples from healthy donors and cancer patients. The CDR3 spans 18 residues. V shed 3 bases, J shed 4 bases, and the junction held 8 bases outside the gene matches. Germline CDR1 reads KGHDR; CDR2 reads SFDVKD. TCRdb keeps only in-frame clones here, not all; method: immunoSEQ multiplex PCR. Among 100,000 to 150,000 clones, 80% to 95% were seen once, and the ten largest hold 2% to 3%. J is TRBJ2-6 and V is TRBV24-1, with 10 bases matching TRBD1. This clonotype originated in a man aged 40-49 years in good health. Sequencing input: blood. DNA for the CDR3: TGTGCCACCAGTGATACCCGACAGGGGGCGTTCGGGGCCAACGTCCTGACTTTC. Amino acids: CATSDTRQGAFGANVLTF.